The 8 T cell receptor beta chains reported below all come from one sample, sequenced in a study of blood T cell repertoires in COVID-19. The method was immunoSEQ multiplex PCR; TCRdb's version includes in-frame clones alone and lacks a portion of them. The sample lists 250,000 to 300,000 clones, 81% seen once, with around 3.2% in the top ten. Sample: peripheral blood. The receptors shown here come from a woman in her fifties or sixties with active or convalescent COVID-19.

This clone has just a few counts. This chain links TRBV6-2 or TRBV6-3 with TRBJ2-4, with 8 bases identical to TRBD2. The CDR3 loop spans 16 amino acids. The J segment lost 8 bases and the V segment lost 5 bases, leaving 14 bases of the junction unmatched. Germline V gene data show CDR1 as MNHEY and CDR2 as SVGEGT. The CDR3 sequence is CASSQRSGGSADIQYF. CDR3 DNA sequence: TGTGCCAGCAGTCAACGGAGCGGGGGCTCAGCTGACATTCAGTACTTC.

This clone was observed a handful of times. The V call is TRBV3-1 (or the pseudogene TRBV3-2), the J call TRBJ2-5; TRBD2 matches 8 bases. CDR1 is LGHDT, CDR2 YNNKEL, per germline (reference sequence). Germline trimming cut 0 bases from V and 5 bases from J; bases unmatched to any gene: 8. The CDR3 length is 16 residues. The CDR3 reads CASSQDQRGIRETQYF. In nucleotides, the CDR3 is TGTGCCAGCAGCCAAGATCAGCGGGGGATTAGGGAGACCCAGTACTTC.

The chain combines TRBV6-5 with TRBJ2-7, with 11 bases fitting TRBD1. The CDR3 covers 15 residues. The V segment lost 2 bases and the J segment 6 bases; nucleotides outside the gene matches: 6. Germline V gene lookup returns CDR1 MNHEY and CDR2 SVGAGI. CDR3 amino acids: CASSYPGQGVGEQYF. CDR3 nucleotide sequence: TGTGCCAGCAGTTACCCGGGACAGGGGGTAGGCGAGCAGTACTTC.

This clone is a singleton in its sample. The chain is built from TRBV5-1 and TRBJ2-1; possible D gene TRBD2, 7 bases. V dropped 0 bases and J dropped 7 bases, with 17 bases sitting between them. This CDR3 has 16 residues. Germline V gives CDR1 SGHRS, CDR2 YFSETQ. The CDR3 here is CASSLAAGGRENEQFF. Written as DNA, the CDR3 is TGCGCCAGCAGCTTGGCCGCCGGGGGGCGCGAAAATGAGCAGTTCTTC. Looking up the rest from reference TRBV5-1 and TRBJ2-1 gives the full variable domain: KAGVTQTPRYLIKTRGQQVTLSCSPISGHRSVSWYQQTPGQGLQFLFEYFSETQRNKGNFPGRFSGRQFSNSRSEMNVSTLELGDSALYLCASSLAAGGRENEQFFGPGTRLTVL.

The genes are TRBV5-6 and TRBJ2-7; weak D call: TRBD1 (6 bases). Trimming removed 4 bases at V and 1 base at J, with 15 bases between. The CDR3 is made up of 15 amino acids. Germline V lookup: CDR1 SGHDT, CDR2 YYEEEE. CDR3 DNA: TGTGCCAGCAGCCAGGGGCAGGGAATTTCCTACGAGCAGTACTTC. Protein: CASSQGQGISYEQYF.

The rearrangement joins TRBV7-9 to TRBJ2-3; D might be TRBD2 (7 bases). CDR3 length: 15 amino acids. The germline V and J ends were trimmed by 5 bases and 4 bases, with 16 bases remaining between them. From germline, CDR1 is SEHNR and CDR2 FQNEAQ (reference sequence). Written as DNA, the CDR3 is TGTGCCAGCAGCGACTCGTGGGGGGGCGCAGATACGCAGTATTTT. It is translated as CASSDSWGGADTQYF.

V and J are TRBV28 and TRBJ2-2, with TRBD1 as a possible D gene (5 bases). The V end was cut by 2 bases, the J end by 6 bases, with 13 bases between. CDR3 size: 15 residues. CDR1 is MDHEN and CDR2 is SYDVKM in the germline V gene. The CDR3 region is CASSLSQGIPGELFF. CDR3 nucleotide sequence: TGTGCCAGCAGTTTAAGTCAGGGTATTCCCGGGGAGCTGTTTTTT. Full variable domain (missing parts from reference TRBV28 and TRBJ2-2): DVKVTQSSRYLVKRTGEKVFLECVQDMDHENMFWYRQDPGLGLRLIYFSYDVKMKEKGDIPEGYSVSREKKERFSLILESASTNQTSMYLCASSLSQGIPGELFFGEGSRLTVL.

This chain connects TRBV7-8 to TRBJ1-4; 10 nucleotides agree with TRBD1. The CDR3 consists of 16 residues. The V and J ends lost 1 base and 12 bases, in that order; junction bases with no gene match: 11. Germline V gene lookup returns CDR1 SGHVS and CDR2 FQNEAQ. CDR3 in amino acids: CASSLVSGTGAGELFF. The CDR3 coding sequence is TGTGCCAGCAGCTTAGTATCCGGGACAGGGGCGGGCGAACTGTTTTTT.